These 21 T cell receptor beta chains were sequenced from one sample in a study of Ad26.COV2.S vaccination and SARS-CoV-2 variants. The data were produced by immunoSEQ multiplex PCR, yet TCRdb's version contains in-frame clones alone and is incomplete. The data contain 360,000 or so clones, about 88% of them singletons. Treatment indicated: 19 received Ad26.COV2.S at low or high dose, single or two shots; 5 received placebo; per-sample allocation not given. Material that was analyzed had been drawn on day 63 after the first vaccine or placebo injection. The source material was peripheral blood, sampled in a trial of Ad26.COV2.S vaccine versus placebo. These receptors originate from a person between 18 and 59 years old who received the Ad26.COV2.S COVID-19 vaccine or a placebo.

The V gene is TRBV5-1, the J gene TRBJ2-1; 13 nucleotides match TRBD2. The ends lost 1 base at V and 4 bases at J; junction bases unmatched: 5. Germline V gene data show CDR1 as SGHRS and CDR2 as YFSETQ. The CDR3 contains 17 residues. Here the CDR3 reads CASSLRTSGSKYNEQFF. The CDR3 nucleotides read TGCGCCAGCAGCTTGCGGACTAGCGGGAGCAAATACAATGAGCAGTTCTTC.

This clone was detected only once. The CDR3 is CASSINGINTGELFF. The CDR3 DNA is TGTGCCAGTAGTATTAACGGGATTAACACCGGGGAGCTGTTTTTT. This chain uses TRBV19 with TRBJ2-2, with a tentative D call TRBD2 (5 bases). With 3 bases removed from V and 2 bases from J, the gap between germline ends came to 10 bases. The germline V gene encodes CDR1 LNHDA and CDR2 SQIVND (reference sequence). The CDR3 is 15 residues long.

This chain's CDR3 is CASSQLLDTQYF. CDR3 sequence (DNA): TGTGCCAGCAGCCAACTATTAGATACGCAGTATTTT. The chain links TRBV4-2 to TRBJ2-3; D is undetermined. V gave up 2 bases and J gave up 5 bases, with 5 bases separating them. The germline CDR1 and CDR2 sequences are LGHNA and YNFKEQ. This CDR3 region has 12 residues.

V and J are TRBV7-8 and TRBJ1-6; D may be TRBD1 (6 bases). Germline CDR1 reads SGHVS; CDR2 reads FQNEAQ. The ends were cut back, 2 bases at V and 7 bases at J, with 9 bases in the middle. The CDR3 loop spans 14 amino acids. The CDR3 sequence is CASSLTGNNSPLHF. Here the CDR3 DNA reads TGTGCCAGCAGCTTAACAGGGAACAATTCACCCCTCCACTTT.

This clone occurred a few times. The rearrangement uses TRBV15 and TRBJ2-7; 10 positions match TRBD2. The CDR3 extends over 14 amino acids. Losses at the gene ends were 1 base for V and 6 bases for J; bases not matched to a gene: 3. Germline V gene sequence: CDR1 LNHNV, CDR2 YYDKDF (reference sequence). Here the CDR3 DNA reads TGTGCCACCAGCAGAGTGTTAGCGGGAGGCGAGCAGTACTTC. Protein product: CATSRVLAGGEQYF.

V is TRBV30 and J is TRBJ1-6; TRBD1 matches 7 bases. V lost 7 bases to trimming and J lost 7 bases; unmatched junction nucleotides: 10. The CDR3 consists of 14 residues. The germline V gene has CDR1 GTSNPN and CDR2 SVGIG (reference sequence). The CDR3 loop reads CASSPGQKNSPLHF. The DNA for the CDR3 is TGTGCCTCGTCACCGGGACAGAAAAATTCACCCCTCCACTTT.

The J gene is TRBJ2-1, the V gene TRBV2, with TRBD2 matching 10 bases. In germline, CDR1 is SNHLY, CDR2 FYNNEI. The CDR3 has 14 amino acids. Losses at the gene ends were 3 bases for V and 8 bases for J; bases not matched to a gene: 4. The CDR3 bases are TGTGCCAGCAGTGACAGCGGGAGGGTGGATGAGCAGTTCTTC. Residues: CASSDSGRVDEQFF. Variable domain in full (rest from reference TRBV2 and TRBJ2-1): EPEVTQTPSHQVTQMGQEVILRCVPISNHLYFYWYRQILGQKVEFLVSFYNNEISEKSEIFDDQFSVERPDGSNFTLKIRSTKLEDSAMYFCASSDSGRVDEQFFGPGTRLTVL.

J is TRBJ2-7 and V is TRBV28; no reliable D call. Looked up from germline, CDR1 is MDHEN and CDR2 is SYDVKM. The V and J ends lost 6 bases and 2 bases respectively, with 11 bases between them. The CDR3 length is 13 residues. The CDR3 loop reads CASSPGPAYEQYF. CDR3 DNA sequence: TGTGCCAGCAGCCCCGGGCCCGCCTACGAGCAGTACTTC.

The rearrangement links TRBV28 to TRBJ1-5; D is uncertain. CDR3 size: 15 residues. The germline gives CDR1 MDHEN, CDR2 SYDVKM. V was cut by 5 bases and J by 0 bases, with 11 bases left in between. CDR3 nucleotide sequence: TGTGCCAGCAGTCGGGGTCCCTATAGCAATCAGCCCCAGCATTTT. This encodes CASSRGPYSNQPQHF.

This clone was seen once. The chain is built from TRBV25-1 and TRBJ2-1; 7 positions agree with TRBD2. The germline V gene has CDR1 MGHDK and CDR2 SYGVNS. The CDR3 has 16 residues. After removal of 2 bases from V and 3 bases from J, the junction contained 7 bases not matched to a gene. The CDR3 sequence is CASSEGPSGDYNEQFF. The CDR3 bases are TGTGCCAGCAGTGAAGGTCCCAGCGGGGACTACAATGAGCAGTTCTTC.

CDR3 DNA sequence: TGTGCCAGCAGCTCCACAGGGAGAGATACGCAGTATTTT. The encoded protein is CASSSTGRDTQYF. The rearrangement joins TRBV7-9 to TRBJ2-3; D might be TRBD1 (6 bases). CDR3 length: 13 amino acids. The germline V and J ends were trimmed by 4 bases and 5 bases, with 10 bases remaining between them. Germline V gives CDR1 SEHNR, CDR2 FQNEAQ (reference sequence).

This chain connects TRBV27 to TRBJ2-5, with 10 bases aligning to TRBD2. CDR1 and CDR2 (germline): MNHEY, SMNVEV (reference sequence). Trimming removed 6 bases from V and 5 bases from J; junction bases left unmatched: 6. The CDR3 covers 14 residues. The DNA for the CDR3 is TGTGCCAGCAGCCGACTAGCGGGCCAGGAGACCCAGTACTTC. Its protein product is CASSRLAGQETQYF.

This chain uses TRBV29-1 with TRBJ1-5; TRBD1 matches at 8 bases. Germline V gives CDR1 SQVTM, CDR2 ANQGSEA. There are 13 residues in the CDR3. Germline trimming cut 6 bases from V and 7 bases from J; bases unmatched to any gene: 8. The CDR3 reads CSVAQGAGQPQHF. CDR3 DNA sequence: TGCAGCGTCGCGCAGGGGGCGGGCCAGCCCCAGCATTTT.

The chain has TRBV25-1 and TRBJ1-5; a weak D match, TRBD1 (5 bases). The CDR3 has 15 amino acids. From germline, CDR1 is MGHDK and CDR2 SYGVNS. V was cut by 1 base and J by 6 bases, with 13 bases left in between. CDR3 sequence: CASSESAGIAQPQHF. The DNA of the CDR3 is TGTGCCAGCAGTGAATCCGCAGGGATAGCTCAGCCCCAGCATTTT. The full variable domain, with the rest looked up from reference TRBV25-1 and TRBJ1-5, is EADIYQTPRYLVIGTGKKITLECSQTMGHDKMYWYQQDPGMELHLIHYSYGVNSTEKGDLSSESTVSRIRTEHFPLTLESARPSHTSQYLCASSESAGIAQPQHFGDGTRLSIL.

The rearrangement links TRBV2 to TRBJ2-3; 7 bases map to TRBD1. CDR1 is SNHLY, CDR2 FYNNEI, per germline. CDR3 length: 13 amino acids. V lost 7 bases to trimming and J lost 6 bases; unmatched junction nucleotides: 7. DNA of the CDR3: TGTGCCAGCATCCCAGGCAGGGGGGATACGCAGTATTTT. Translating it yields CASIPGRGDTQYF.

This chain joins TRBV9 and TRBJ2-1, with D possibly called TRBD1 or TRBD2 (5 bases each). This CDR3 comprises 16 residues. Deletions cut 1 base from V and 7 bases from J, with 18 bases between. Per the germline V gene, CDR1 is SGDLS and CDR2 is YYNGEE. CDR3 region: CASSVSGARDRNEQFF. In DNA form, the CDR3 reads TGTGCCAGCAGCGTATCTGGGGCGAGGGATAGGAATGAGCAGTTCTTC.

The chain employs TRBV28 and TRBJ2-1; D is ambiguous. Germline V gene lookup returns CDR1 MDHEN and CDR2 SYDVKM. This CDR3 comprises 12 residues. The ends were cut back, 7 bases at V and 7 bases at J, with 11 bases in the middle. CDR3 in amino acids: CASNRDLNEQFF. As DNA, the CDR3 is TGTGCCAGCAATCGCGATTTGAATGAGCAGTTCTTC.

The V gene is TRBV28, the J gene TRBJ1-6; no clear D gene. V lost 7 bases and J lost 0, with 16 bases in between. Germline CDR1 and CDR2: MDHEN and SYDVKM. The CDR3 spans 17 residues. This CDR3 reads CASTPGRHLSYNSPLHF. In DNA, the CDR3 is TGTGCCAGCACCCCCGGGAGGCACCTCTCCTATAATTCACCCCTCCACTTT.

The chain recombines TRBV29-1 with TRBJ2-7; weak D call: TRBD2 (7 bases). The CDR3 contains 13 residues. Germline lookup yields CDR1 SQVTM and CDR2 ANQGSEA. The V end was cut by 4 bases, the J end by 4 bases, with 14 bases between. The CDR3 sequence is CSVGRGASYEQYF. The CDR3 nucleotides are TGCAGCGTTGGTCGGGGGGCGTCTTACGAGCAGTACTTC.

This clone was seen just once. The CDR3, as DNA: TGTGCCACCAGCAGAGGCAGATCGAACACCGGGGAGCTGTTTTTT. This gives the protein CATSRGRSNTGELFF. This chain joins TRBV15 and TRBJ2-2; no definite D call. Germline V gene lookup returns CDR1 LNHNV and CDR2 YYDKDF (reference sequence). Trimming took 1 base from V and 0 from J, leaving 6 bases between them. The CDR3 length is 15 residues.

The chain employs TRBV7-9 and TRBJ2-5, with 7 bases identical to TRBD1. With 5 bases clipped from V and 0 bases from J, the junction kept 3 bases outside the gene matches. The CDR3 loop spans 14 amino acids. Germline loops: CDR1 SEHNR, CDR2 FQNEAQ (reference sequence). For the CDR3, the DNA is TGTGCCAGCAGCCGCGACAGGGACCAAGAGACCCAGTACTTC. Translating it yields CASSRDRDQETQYF.